The TCR beta chain described here comes from a study of blood T cell repertoires in COVID-19. As handled by the study authors: Using reference gene primer amplification, nucleated cell counts were estimated. Sequencing was performed with immunoSEQ multiplex PCR; in TCRdb, only in-frame clones are kept and a portion is missing. The V and J calls and clone size were taken over from that table, and D and trimming were inferred from the DNA. The sample has fewer than 400,000 clones, roughly 90% seen once; the top ten hold around 3.9%. Cohort assignment relied on participant-reported clinical history. This CDR3 is built from 12 residues. Trimming pared 5 bases from V and 12 bases from J, leaving 13 bases between.

The chain employs TRBV12-3 or TRBV12-4 and TRBJ1-4; D uncertain. The origin of this receptor is a woman in her twenties or thirties who had been exposed to COVID-19. The sample comprised PBMCs or T cells enriched from blood (not recorded which). CDR3 sequence (DNA): TGTGCCAGCAGTCCCGGGTTGACGGAACTGTTTTTT. Protein product: CASSPGLTELFF.